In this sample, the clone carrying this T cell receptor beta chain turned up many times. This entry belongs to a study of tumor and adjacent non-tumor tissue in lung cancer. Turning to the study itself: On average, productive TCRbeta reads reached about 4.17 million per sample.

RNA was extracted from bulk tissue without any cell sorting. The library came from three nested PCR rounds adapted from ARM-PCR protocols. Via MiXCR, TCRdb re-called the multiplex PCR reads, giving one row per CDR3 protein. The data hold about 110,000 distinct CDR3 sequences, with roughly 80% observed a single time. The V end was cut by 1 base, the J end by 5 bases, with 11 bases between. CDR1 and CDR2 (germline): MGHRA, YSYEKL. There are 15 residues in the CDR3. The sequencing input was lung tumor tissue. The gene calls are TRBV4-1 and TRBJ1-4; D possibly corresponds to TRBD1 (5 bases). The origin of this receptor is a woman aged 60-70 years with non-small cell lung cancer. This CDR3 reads CASSQVTGLNEKLFF. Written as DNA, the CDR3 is TGCGCCAGCAGCCAAGTTACAGGCCTAAATGAAAAACTGTTTTTT.